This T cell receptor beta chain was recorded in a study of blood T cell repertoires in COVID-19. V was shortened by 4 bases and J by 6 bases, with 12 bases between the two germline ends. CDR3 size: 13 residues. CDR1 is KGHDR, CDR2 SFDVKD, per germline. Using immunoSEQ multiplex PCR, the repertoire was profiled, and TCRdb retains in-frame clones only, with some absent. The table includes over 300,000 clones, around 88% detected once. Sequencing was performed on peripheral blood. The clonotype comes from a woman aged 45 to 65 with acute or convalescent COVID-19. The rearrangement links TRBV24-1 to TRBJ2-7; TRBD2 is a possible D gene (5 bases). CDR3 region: CATSDGSAPEQYF. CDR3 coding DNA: TGTGCCACCAGTGACGGTAGCGCGCCCGAGCAGTACTTC.